This is a list of T cell receptor beta chains from one sample in a study of control samples from healthy donors and cancer patients. Only in-frame clones appear in the TCRdb table, and some are missing; sequencing was by immunoSEQ multiplex PCR. Of 45,000 to 65,000 clones in the sample, almost 90% were seen once. The sequencing input was PBMCs. All receptors come from a man in his forties or fifties with head and neck cancer. Each CDR3 is given with its conserved first and last residue. The order of the fields is CDR3 length, J gene, V gene, D gene, clone size, CDR3 protein, CDR3 DNA. A D gene is named only where the DNA matches it firmly. Clone sizes are given selectively: once, few, many, or a class where the clone is expanded.

len: 17
j_gene: TRBJ1-5
v_gene: TRBV6-2/TRBV6-3
d_gene: NA
abundance: NA
CDR3aa: CASSVILGGSWNQPQHF
CDR3nt: TGTGCCAGCAGCGTAATCCTAGGGGGGTCTTGGAATCAGCCCCAGCATTTT

len: 13
j_gene: TRBJ1-1
v_gene: TRBV9
d_gene: NA
abundance: NA
CDR3aa: CASSVAISTEAFF
CDR3nt: TGTGCCAGCAGCGTAGCTATCTCCACTGAAGCTTTCTTT

len: 13
j_gene: TRBJ1-2
v_gene: TRBV7-2
d_gene: TRBD1
abundance: NA
CDR3aa: CASSRQGAYGYTF
CDR3nt: TGTGCCAGCAGCCGACAGGGTGCCTATGGCTACACCTTC

len: 13
j_gene: TRBJ1-2
v_gene: TRBV6-4
d_gene: NA
abundance: NA
CDR3aa: CASSDDTNYGYTF
CDR3nt: TGTGCCAGCAGTGACGACACGAACTATGGCTACACCTTC

len: 15
j_gene: TRBJ2-2
v_gene: TRBV5-1
d_gene: TRBD2
abundance: NA
CDR3aa: CASSLAGINTGELFF
CDR3nt: TGCGCCAGCAGCTTAGCGGGGATAAACACCGGGGAGCTGTTTTTT

len: 15
j_gene: TRBJ2-1
v_gene: TRBV5-1
d_gene: NA
abundance: once
CDR3aa: CASSSDRPRGNEQFF
CDR3nt: TGCGCCAGCAGCTCCGACAGGCCCAGGGGAAATGAGCAGTTCTTC

len: 13
j_gene: TRBJ1-6
v_gene: TRBV27
d_gene: NA
abundance: NA
CDR3aa: CASTTGGNSPLHF
CDR3nt: TGTGCCAGCACAACGGGGGGCAATTCACCCCTCCACTTT

len: 11
j_gene: TRBJ2-7
v_gene: TRBV6-6
d_gene: NA
abundance: NA
CDR3aa: CASSYGGEQYF
CDR3nt: TGTGCCAGCAGTTACGGGGGGGAGCAGTACTTC

len: 16
j_gene: TRBJ2-1
v_gene: TRBV5-1
d_gene: NA
abundance: NA
CDR3aa: CASSLDGGASYNEQFF
CDR3nt: TGCGCCAGCAGCTTGGATGGGGGCGCTTCCTACAATGAGCAGTTCTTC

len: 17
j_gene: TRBJ1-5
v_gene: TRBV15
d_gene: NA
abundance: NA
CDR3aa: CATSRDWDSRENQPQHF
CDR3nt: TGTGCCACCAGCAGAGATTGGGATTCAAGAGAAAATCAGCCCCAGCATTTT

len: 13
j_gene: TRBJ2-2
v_gene: TRBV14
d_gene: NA
abundance: NA
CDR3aa: CASSQAGVGELFF
CDR3nt: TGTGCCAGCAGCCAAGCGGGTGTCGGGGAGCTGTTTTTT

len: 14
j_gene: TRBJ1-1
v_gene: TRBV19
d_gene: NA
abundance: NA
CDR3aa: CASSIAGRAASTFF
CDR3nt: TGTGCCAGTAGTATTGCAGGGAGGGCAGCGAGTACTTTCTTT

len: 18
j_gene: TRBJ1-4
v_gene: TRBV3-1/TRBV3-2
d_gene: TRBD1
abundance: NA
CDR3aa: CASSQGPGQGRPNEKLFF
CDR3nt: TGTGCCAGCAGCCAAGGGCCGGGACAGGGGCGGCCTAATGAAAAACTGTTTTTT

len: 16
j_gene: TRBJ2-5
v_gene: TRBV28
d_gene: TRBD1
abundance: NA
CDR3aa: CASSGLGQGIQETQYF
CDR3nt: TGTGCCAGCAGCGGCCTAGGACAGGGAATCCAAGAGACCCAGTACTTC

len: 15
j_gene: TRBJ2-1
v_gene: TRBV7-6
d_gene: TRBD1
abundance: NA
CDR3aa: CASSSGTGGLNEQFF
CDR3nt: TGTGCCAGCAGCTCCGGGACAGGGGGCTTAAATGAGCAGTTCTTC

len: 17
j_gene: TRBJ2-2
v_gene: TRBV5-4
d_gene: NA
abundance: NA
CDR3aa: CASSLARPGLGTGELFF
CDR3nt: TGTGCCAGCAGCTTGGCCCGGCCCGGGCTGGGCACCGGGGAGCTGTTTTTT

len: 16
j_gene: TRBJ2-7
v_gene: TRBV29-1
d_gene: NA
abundance: NA
CDR3aa: CSPDVCGGPVSYEQYF
CDR3nt: TGCAGCCCCGATGTATGTGGGGGCCCTGTCTCCTACGAGCAGTACTTC

len: 14
j_gene: TRBJ2-5
v_gene: TRBV5-1
d_gene: NA
abundance: NA
CDR3aa: CASRAAAAQETQYF
CDR3nt: TGCGCCAGCAGAGCGGCGGCGGCACAAGAGACCCAGTACTTC

len: 12
j_gene: TRBJ2-5
v_gene: TRBV7-2
d_gene: TRBD2
abundance: NA
CDR3aa: CASSRGGETQYF
CDR3nt: TGTGCCAGCAGCAGGGGAGGGGAGACCCAGTACTTC

len: 15
j_gene: TRBJ2-7
v_gene: TRBV27
d_gene: TRBD1
abundance: NA
CDR3aa: CASSLSRQGFVEQYF
CDR3nt: TGTGCCAGCAGTTTATCGAGACAGGGATTCGTGGAGCAGTACTTC

len: 14
j_gene: TRBJ1-5
v_gene: TRBV30
d_gene: TRBD1
abundance: NA
CDR3aa: CAWSVTGGWQPQHF
CDR3nt: TGTGCCTGGAGTGTAACAGGGGGTTGGCAGCCCCAGCATTTT

len: 14
j_gene: TRBJ1-1
v_gene: TRBV5-1
d_gene: NA
abundance: NA
CDR3aa: CASSLSGDAGEAFF
CDR3nt: TGCGCCAGCAGCTTATCAGGGGATGCGGGTGAAGCTTTCTTT

len: 14
j_gene: TRBJ2-5
v_gene: TRBV19
d_gene: NA
abundance: NA
CDR3aa: CASSISLTRETQYF
CDR3nt: TGTGCCAGTAGTATTTCCCTCACCAGGGAGACCCAGTACTTC

len: 12
j_gene: TRBJ1-2
v_gene: TRBV28
d_gene: NA
abundance: NA
CDR3aa: CASRPQGYGYTF
CDR3nt: TGTGCCAGCAGGCCCCAGGGGTATGGCTACACCTTC

len: 14
j_gene: TRBJ2-5
v_gene: TRBV5-4
d_gene: TRBD2
abundance: NA
CDR3aa: CASSLAERGGTQYF
CDR3nt: TGTGCCAGCAGCTTGGCCGAGCGGGGTGGGACCCAGTACTTC

len: 20
j_gene: TRBJ2-3
v_gene: TRBV27
d_gene: NA
abundance: NA
CDR3aa: CASSAARWVQSRVRTDTQYF
CDR3nt: TGTGCCAGCAGTGCTGCTCGGTGGGTTCAGAGTCGGGTTCGCACAGATACGCAGTATTTT

len: 15
j_gene: TRBJ2-7
v_gene: TRBV7-8
d_gene: NA
abundance: NA
CDR3aa: CASSPKSSQYYEQYF
CDR3nt: TGTGCCAGCAGCCCAAAGTCGTCTCAGTACTACGAGCAGTACTTC

len: 13
j_gene: TRBJ2-7
v_gene: TRBV18
d_gene: NA
abundance: NA
CDR3aa: CASSPGNSYEQYF
CDR3nt: TGTGCCAGCTCACCAGGTAACTCCTACGAGCAGTACTTC

len: 19
j_gene: TRBJ1-3
v_gene: TRBV7-3
d_gene: NA
abundance: NA
CDR3aa: CASSLVTYDSGEAGNTIYF
CDR3nt: TGTGCCAGCAGCTTAGTTACCTACGATTCAGGGGAAGCAGGAAACACCATATATTTT

len: 15
j_gene: TRBJ2-5
v_gene: TRBV19
d_gene: TRBD1
abundance: NA
CDR3aa: CASSRGQSRRETQYF
CDR3nt: TGTGCCAGTAGTAGGGGACAGTCTCGGAGAGAGACCCAGTACTTC

len: 21
j_gene: TRBJ2-2
v_gene: TRBV18
d_gene: NA
abundance: NA
CDR3aa: CASSRFPQGTLKGRNTGELFF
CDR3nt: TGTGCCAGCTCACGTTTCCCTCAGGGAACCTTAAAGGGGCGAAACACCGGGGAGCTGTTTTTT

len: 15
j_gene: TRBJ2-7
v_gene: TRBV11-2
d_gene: TRBD1
abundance: few
CDR3aa: CASLRTGQGFNEQYF
CDR3nt: TGTGCCAGCCTGAGGACGGGACAGGGGTTTAACGAGCAGTACTTC

len: 19
j_gene: TRBJ2-7
v_gene: TRBV21-1
d_gene: NA
abundance: NA
CDR3aa: CASDIRLSNPKYLAKEQYF
CDR3nt: TGTGCCAGCGATATCCGCCTGTCGAATCCTAAGTATTTGGCAAAGGAGCAGTACTTC

len: 14
j_gene: TRBJ2-5
v_gene: TRBV6-5
d_gene: TRBD1
abundance: NA
CDR3aa: CASRTGGAGETQYF
CDR3nt: TGTGCCAGCAGGACAGGGGGCGCGGGAGAGACCCAGTACTTC

len: 11
j_gene: TRBJ1-2
v_gene: TRBV10-1
d_gene: NA
abundance: NA
CDR3aa: CAGGGNYGYTF
CDR3nt: TGCGCCGGAGGGGGTAACTATGGCTACACCTTC

len: 12
j_gene: TRBJ2-3
v_gene: TRBV3-1/TRBV3-2
d_gene: NA
abundance: once
CDR3aa: CASSQAMDTQYF
CDR3nt: TGTGCCAGCAGCCAAGCTATGGATACGCAGTATTTT

len: 16
j_gene: TRBJ2-6
v_gene: TRBV4-1
d_gene: NA
abundance: NA
CDR3aa: CASSPSQGSGANVLTF
CDR3nt: TGCGCCAGCAGCCCATCCCAGGGATCTGGGGCCAACGTCCTGACTTTC

len: 14
j_gene: TRBJ2-3
v_gene: TRBV5-1
d_gene: NA
abundance: NA
CDR3aa: CASSLTYITDTQYF
CDR3nt: TGCGCCAGCAGCCTAACTTACATCACAGATACGCAGTATTTT